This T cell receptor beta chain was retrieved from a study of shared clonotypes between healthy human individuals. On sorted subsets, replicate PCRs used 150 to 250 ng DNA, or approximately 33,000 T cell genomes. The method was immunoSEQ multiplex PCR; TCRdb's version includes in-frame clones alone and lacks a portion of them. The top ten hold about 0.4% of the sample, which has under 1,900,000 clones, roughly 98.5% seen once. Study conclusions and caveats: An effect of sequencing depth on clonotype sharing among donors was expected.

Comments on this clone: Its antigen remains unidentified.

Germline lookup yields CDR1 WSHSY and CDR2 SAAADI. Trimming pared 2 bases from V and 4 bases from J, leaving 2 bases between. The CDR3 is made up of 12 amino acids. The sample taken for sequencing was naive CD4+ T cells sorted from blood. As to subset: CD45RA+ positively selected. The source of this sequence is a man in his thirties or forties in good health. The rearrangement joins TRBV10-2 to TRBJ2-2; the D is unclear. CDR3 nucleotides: TGCGCCAGCAGTGAGGTCACCGGGGAGCTGTTTTTT. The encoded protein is CASSEVTGELFF.